The 18 T cell receptor beta chains reported below all come from one sample, sequenced in a study of early T cells in non-severe SARS-CoV-2 infection. TCRdb used MiXCR to reprocess the 5' RACE reads, holding one entry per CDR3 protein. The sample lists approximately 79,000 distinct CDR3 sequences, 13% occurring once. Sequenced material: whole blood. These TCRs come from an adult who was a healthcare worker with PCR-confirmed SARS-CoV-2 infection or an uninfected control (not recorded which).

This clonotype was found a few times. This rearrangement joins TRBV11-2 to TRBJ2-1, with 9 bases fitting TRBD2. Germline assignment: CDR1 SGHAT and CDR2 FQNNGV. The CDR3 is 14 residues long. J was trimmed by 1 base and V by 6 bases; bases with no gene match: 1. The CDR3 bases are TGTGCCAGCAGAGGACTAGCGTCCTACAATGAGCAGTTCTTC. Residues: CASRGLASYNEQFF.

This clonotype was detected many times. CDR3 protein: CASTLRSYTEAFF. The CDR3 region has the DNA TGTGCCAGCACCCTTCGATCATACACTGAAGCTTTCTTT. The rearrangement joins TRBV28 to TRBJ1-1; D not resolved. CDR1 MDHEN and CDR2 SYDVKM come from the germline V gene. Trimming cost V 7 bases and J 3 bases, with 12 bases left between them. The CDR3 totals 13 residues.

This clonotype was detected ten times or more. The V and J genes are TRBV12-3 or TRBV12-4 and TRBJ1-2; possible D gene TRBD1, 5 bases. The CDR3 contains 12 residues. The V gene lost 4 bases and the J gene lost 5 bases, with 8 bases spanning the gap. The CDR3 spells CASSSGPYGYTF. The CDR3 region has the DNA TGTGCCAGCAGTTCGGGACCATATGGCTACACCTTC.

This clonotype was seen more than once but under ten times. The gene calls are TRBV20-1 and TRBJ2-7; tentatively, D is TRBD2 (6 bases). Looked up from germline, CDR1 is DFQATT and CDR2 is SNEGSKA (reference sequence). This CDR3 has 13 amino acids. V was cut by 6 bases and J by 5 bases, with 17 bases left in between. CDR3 amino acids: CSARTRGINEQYF. Here the CDR3 DNA reads TGCAGTGCCCGGACACGGGGGATCAACGAGCAGTACTTC.

This clonotype was picked up many times. The rearrangement joins TRBV11-2 to TRBJ2-5, with 10 nucleotides matching TRBD2. This CDR3 has 16 amino acids. V dropped 5 bases and J dropped 5; count of bases not matched to a gene: 11. From germline, CDR1 is SGHAT and CDR2 FQNNGV. CDR3 coding DNA: TGTGCCAGCAGCCCAGAAGGTAGCGGGGGGCCCGAGACCCAGTACTTC. Protein product: CASSPEGSGGPETQYF.

The table lists this clonotype with many counts. The chain links TRBV6-5 to TRBJ1-5; 11 bases line up with TRBD1. Trimming at V came to 6 bases and at J to 6 bases, leaving 13 bases not matched to a gene. CDR3 length equals 17 residues. In germline, CDR1 is MNHEY, CDR2 SVGAGI. CDR3 coding DNA: TGTGCCAGCAGCCCATTCGGACAGGGGGCAGCCCGTCAGCCCCAGCATTTT. Translation gives CASSPFGQGAARQPQHF.

The chain recombines TRBV18 with TRBJ2-1, with D unclear. Trimming left V 3 bases short and J 5 bases short, with 11 bases between. Looked up from germline, CDR1 is KGHSH and CDR2 is LQKENI. This CDR3 is 14 amino acids long. The CDR3: CASSPWAADNEQFF. The DNA of the CDR3 is TGTGCCAGCTCACCGTGGGCAGCAGACAATGAGCAGTTCTTC.

About this clonotype: A clone one base away is much larger, so this may be a read error. The chain uses TRBV4-3 and TRBJ1-6; TRBD1 aligns across 7 bases. This CDR3 contains 15 residues. Germline values: CDR1 LGHNA, CDR2 YSLEER. The CDR3 sequence: CASSRADREGSPPHF. CDR3 bases: TGCGCCAGCAGCCGGGCCGACAGGGAAGGTTCACCCCCCCACTTT.

The chain couples TRBV12-3 or TRBV12-4 to TRBJ2-1, with D unclear. The V and J ends lost 8 bases and 6 bases respectively, with 11 bases between them. The CDR3 consists of 12 residues. This CDR3 is CASVVGFNEQFF. The CDR3 DNA reads as TGTGCCAGCGTAGTCGGCTTCAATGAGCAGTTCTTC.

This clonotype was seen ten or more times. The CDR3 loop reads CASSPDGQNSPLHF. The CDR3 DNA sequence: TGTGCCAGCAGCCCGGACGGTCAGAATTCACCCCTCCACTTT. This chain uses TRBV7-9 with TRBJ1-6; D remains unclear. Trimming cost V 5 bases and J 7 bases, with 12 bases left between them. Per the germline V gene, CDR1 is SEHNR and CDR2 is FQNEAQ (reference sequence). This CDR3 comprises 14 residues.

This clonotype was found a few times. This chain connects TRBV9 to TRBJ1-2; D gene uncertain. Trimming shortened V by 0 bases and J by 6 bases, and 12 bases separated the two germline ends. This CDR3 contains 14 residues. CDR1 and CDR2 (germline): SGDLS, YYNGEE. CDR3 DNA sequence: TGTGCCAGCAGCGTAGGACCCACAACAGATGGCTACACCTTC. Encoded protein: CASSVGPTTDGYTF.

This clonotype showed up many times. V usage is TRBV2 and J usage is TRBJ1-6; D gene unclear. The CDR3 is 13 residues long. The V gene lost 8 bases and the J gene lost 7 bases, with 12 bases spanning the gap. In germline, CDR1 is SNHLY, CDR2 FYNNEI. The CDR3 protein is CASYWVQNSPLHF. In DNA form, the CDR3 reads TGTGCCAGCTACTGGGTACAGAATTCACCCCTCCACTTT.

This clonotype has only a few counts. The gene calls are TRBV14 and TRBJ2-1, with 8 bases matching TRBD2. The V gene end was trimmed by 4 bases and the J gene end by 7 bases; junction bases not matched to a gene: 12. Germline V lookup: CDR1 SGHDN, CDR2 FVKESK. This CDR3 region has 16 residues. The CDR3 coding sequence is TGTGCCAGCAGCCTCCGTAGCGGGATTTGGGGGAATGAGCAGTTCTTC. Its translation is CASSLRSGIWGNEQFF.

This chain links TRBV5-4 with TRBJ2-7; D uncertain. The V end lost 4 bases, the J end lost 2 bases, and 13 bases lay between the germline ends. This CDR3 region has 14 residues. Germline CDR1 reads SGHNT; CDR2 reads YYREEE (reference sequence). The CDR3 sequence is CASSRGHNPYEQYF. As DNA, the CDR3 is TGTGCCAGCAGCCGAGGCCACAACCCCTACGAGCAGTACTTC.

This clonotype was counted only a few times. V and J are TRBV6-2 or TRBV6-3 and TRBJ2-6, with 8 bases identical to TRBD1. V shed 8 bases and J 1 base; nucleotides not matched to a gene: 4. Germline CDR1 and CDR2: MNHEY and SVGEGT. The CDR3 consists of 15 residues. The CDR3 DNA sequence: TGTGCCAGCGGACAGGGTGATTCTGGGGCCAACGTCCTGACTTTC. Its protein is CASGQGDSGANVLTF.

This clonotype turned up a few times. The chain combines TRBV6-2 or TRBV6-3 with TRBJ1-5, with TRBD1 matching over 9 bases. V was clipped by 7 bases and J by 6 bases; unmatched bases: 7. Germline V gene sequence: CDR1 MNHEY, CDR2 SVGEGT. The CDR3 contains 14 residues. The CDR3 sequence: CASTGTGYAQPQHF. CDR3 nucleotides: TGTGCCAGCACCGGGACAGGGTATGCTCAGCCCCAGCATTTT.

This clonotype was detected many times. This chain connects TRBV7-2 to TRBJ1-5; D gene uncertain. Germline V gene sequence: CDR1 SGHTA, CDR2 FQGNSA. Trimming took off 4 bases at V and 2 bases at J, with 6 bases between the two ends. The CDR3 sequence is 13 residues long. CDR3 in amino acids: CASSWEGNQPQHF. DNA for the CDR3: TGTGCCAGCAGCTGGGAGGGCAATCAGCCCCAGCATTTT.

The gene calls are TRBV4-2 and TRBJ2-7, with TRBD1 as a possible D gene (5 bases). In germline, CDR1 is LGHNA, CDR2 YNFKEQ. Trimming left V 1 base short and J 6 bases short, with 7 bases between. The CDR3 runs to 12 residues. DNA of the CDR3: TGTGCCAGCAGCCAAGTAGGGGCCGAGCAGTACTTC. Residues: CASSQVGAEQYF.